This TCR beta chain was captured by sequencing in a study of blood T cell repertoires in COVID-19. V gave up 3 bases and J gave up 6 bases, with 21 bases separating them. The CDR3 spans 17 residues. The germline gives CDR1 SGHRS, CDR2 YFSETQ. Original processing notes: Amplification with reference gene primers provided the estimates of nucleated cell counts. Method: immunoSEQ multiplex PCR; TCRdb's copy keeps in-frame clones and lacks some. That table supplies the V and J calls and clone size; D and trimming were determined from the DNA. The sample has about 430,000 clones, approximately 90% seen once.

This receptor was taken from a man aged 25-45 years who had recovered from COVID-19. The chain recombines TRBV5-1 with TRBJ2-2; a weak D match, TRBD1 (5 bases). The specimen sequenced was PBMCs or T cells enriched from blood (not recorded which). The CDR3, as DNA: TGCGCCAGCAGCTCGGCCCGCGGACACCTGGGATCCGGGGAGCTGTTTTTT. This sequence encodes CASSSARGHLGSGELFF.